This T cell receptor (beta chain) was sequenced during a study of identical twins. CDR1 and CDR2 from the germline V gene are SNHLY and FYNNEI. V gave up 7 bases and J gave up 6 bases; unmatched junction bases: 6. The CDR3 covers 13 residues. This clonotype was detected ten times or more. A universal primer binding site was introduced by template switching. The final cDNA contained unique molecular identifiers. Via MiXCR, TCRdb re-called the 5' RACE reads, giving one row per CDR3 protein. The sample records fewer than 650,000 distinct CDR3 sequences, around 7.4% being singletons. These data also formed part of another study, on yellow fever vaccine responses in identical twins.

The source material was PBMCs. The J gene is TRBJ2-3, the V gene TRBV2; 8 bases match TRBD1. The clonotype originates from a woman aged 18-30 years in good health. In nucleotides, the CDR3 is TGTGCCAGCATTAGCAGGGGGCGTGATACGCAGTATTTT. Translating gives CASISRGRDTQYF. Full variable domain (missing parts from reference TRBV2 and TRBJ2-3): EPEVTQTPSHQVTQMGQEVILRCVPISNHLYFYWYRQILGQKVEFLVSFYNNEISEKSEIFDDQFSVERPDGSNFTLKIRSTKLEDSAMYFCASISRGRDTQYFGPGTRLTVL.